Detailed here is one T cell receptor beta chain. This sample is part of a study of T cell responses to AZD1222 COVID-19 vaccine. Assay: immunoSEQ multiplex PCR; the TCRdb copy retains only in-frame clones and omits some. The data contain about 130,000 clones, about 86% of them singletons. This CDR3 is built from 16 residues. The V gene's germline CDR1 is KGHSH and CDR2 LQKENI. The ends were cut back, 4 bases at V and 2 bases at J, with 18 bases in the middle. Material: peripheral blood, obtained on day 0 of AZD1222 vaccination. The source is an adult in good health. This chain uses TRBV18 with TRBJ2-7; TRBD1 might be the D (5 bases). CDR3 sequence: CASSQGVGPWTYEQYF. DNA of the CDR3: TGTGCCAGCTCACAAGGGGTGGGTCCATGGACCTACGAGCAGTACTTC.